One and the same sample provided the 24 T cell receptor beta chains below, sequenced in a study of early T cells in non-severe SARS-CoV-2 infection. TCRdb re-analysed the 5' RACE reads in MiXCR, keeping a single row per CDR3 protein. The sample lists some 42,000 distinct CDR3 sequences; approximately 6.2% were seen once. Here the sequenced sample was whole blood, taken at baseline. Every receptor here comes from an adult who was a healthcare worker with PCR-confirmed SARS-CoV-2 infection or an uninfected control (not recorded which).

This clonotype was observed at least ten times. The V and J genes are TRBV5-1 and TRBJ2-7, with a weak D call TRBD2 (6 bases). In germline, CDR1 is SGHRS, CDR2 YFSETQ. V was shortened by 3 bases and J by 3 bases, with 10 bases between the two germline ends. The CDR3 covers 13 residues. The CDR3 bases are TGCGCCAGCAGCTGGAGGGAGGACTACGAGCAGTACTTC. Its translation is CASSWREDYEQYF.

In this sample, this clonotype turned up a few times. The chain uses TRBV21-1 and TRBJ2-7; TRBD1 was called by the table and not checked on the DNA. TRBV21-1 is a known pseudogene. The CDR3 spans 16 residues. The CDR3 coding sequence is TGTGCCAGCAGCAAGAGGGGGGGCCCGATATCCTACGAGCAGTACTTC. Translation gives CASSKRGGPISYEQYF.

J is TRBJ2-3 and V is TRBV3-1; D not resolved. The CDR3 has 14 amino acids. Per the germline V gene, CDR1 is LGHDT and CDR2 is YNNKEL (reference sequence). Trimming removed 4 bases from V and 6 bases from J, with 14 bases in between. DNA for the CDR3: TGTGCCAGCAGCCCTCCCTTCGGGCAGGATACGCAGTATTTT. Translated: CASSPPFGQDTQYF.

J is TRBJ1-6 and V is TRBV7-9; D remains ambiguous. Trimming took 3 bases from V and 7 from J, leaving 7 bases between them. The CDR3 sequence is 13 residues long. CDR1 is SEHNR and CDR2 is FQNEAQ in the germline V gene (reference sequence). The CDR3 bases are TGTGCCAGCAGCTTGGACCTAAATTCACCCCTCCACTTT. This translates into CASSLDLNSPLHF.

This clonotype came up a few times. The chain is built from TRBV29-1 and TRBJ1-1; no firm D call. The CDR3 runs to 13 residues. V was cut by 1 base and J by 0 bases, with 6 bases left in between. Looked up from germline, CDR1 is SQVTM and CDR2 is ANQGSEA. Written as DNA, the CDR3 is TGCAGCGTTGAAGGGAACATGAACACTGAAGCTTTCTTT. It yields the protein CSVEGNMNTEAFF.

There are many counts of this clonotype. The chain carries TRBV27 and TRBJ1-1, with D unresolved. This CDR3 has 14 residues. Germline CDR1 reads MNHEY; CDR2 reads SMNVEV (reference sequence). The V end was cut by 2 bases, the J end by 1 base, with 8 bases between. The CDR3 DNA is TGTGCCAGCAGTTTAAGGAGGCAGAACACTGAAGCTTTCTTT. It is translated as CASSLRRQNTEAFF.

This clonotype was recorded a few times. This chain joins TRBV5-8 and TRBJ2-7; the match to TRBD2 covers 11 bases. The V segment lost 3 bases and the J segment 2 bases; nucleotides outside the gene matches: 7. The CDR3 contains 16 residues. The germline V gene encodes CDR1 SGHTS and CDR2 YDEGEE. Here the CDR3 DNA reads TGTGCCAGCAGCTGGGACTCTAGCGGGGGGACCTACGAGCAGTACTTC. This translates into CASSWDSSGGTYEQYF.

This clonotype appeared many times. The J gene is TRBJ2-3, the V gene TRBV7-2; 12 bases map to TRBD2. This CDR3 comprises 18 residues. The germline V gene has CDR1 SGHTA and CDR2 FQGNSA. The J segment lost 6 bases and the V segment lost 1 base, leaving 11 bases of the junction unmatched. CDR3 residues: CASSLVSSSGGARDTQYF. CDR3 coding DNA: TGTGCCAGCAGCTTAGTCTCATCTAGCGGGGGGGCCAGGGATACGCAGTATTTT.

This chain joins TRBV20-1 and TRBJ2-5; D may match TRBD1 or TRBD2 (6 bases each). V was trimmed by 3 bases and J by 1 base, leaving 9 bases between them. This CDR3 region has 13 residues. Germline V gives CDR1 DFQATT, CDR2 SNEGSKA (reference sequence). CDR3: CSASEGGQETQYF. In DNA form, the CDR3 reads TGCAGTGCTAGTGAGGGGGGCCAAGAGACCCAGTACTTC.

This clonotype was seen more than once but under ten times. The genes are TRBV2 and TRBJ2-2, with D tentatively TRBD1 (6 bases). The CDR3 consists of 14 residues. Trimming pared 6 bases from V and 6 bases from J, leaving 14 bases between. Germline CDR1 and CDR2: SNHLY and FYNNEI. The CDR3 nucleotides are TGTGCCAGCAGAGACTACACAGGGCCCGGGGAGCTGTTTTTT. Translating gives CASRDYTGPGELFF.

This clonotype occurred many times. The chain combines TRBV10-3 with TRBJ1-6; 7 bases line up with TRBD1. Germline V lookup: CDR1 ENHRY, CDR2 SYGVKD. The V segment lost 8 bases and the J segment 7 bases; nucleotides outside the gene matches: 5. This CDR3 region has 13 residues. The CDR3 reads CAIAGQINSPLHF. The CDR3 region has the DNA TGTGCCATCGCGGGACAGATCAATTCACCCCTCCACTTT.

The V and J genes are TRBV20-1 and TRBJ2-5; 7 bases align to TRBD2. This CDR3 has 13 residues. CDR1 and CDR2 (germline): DFQATT, SNEGSKA (reference sequence). After removal of 6 bases from V and 4 bases from J, the junction contained 8 bases not matched to a gene. CDR3 loop: CSATQLARETQYF. CDR3 DNA: TGCAGTGCCACCCAACTAGCGAGAGAGACCCAGTACTTC.

J is TRBJ1-1 and V is TRBV7-9; no reliable D call. CDR1 is SEHNR and CDR2 is FQNEAQ in the germline V gene (reference sequence). V lost 4 bases and J lost 0, with 12 bases in between. This CDR3 has 15 amino acids. For the CDR3, the DNA is TGTGCCAGCAGCTCCGGGATAGCCATGAACACTGAAGCTTTCTTT. As protein: CASSSGIAMNTEAFF.

This clonotype was observed a few times. The chain recombines TRBV11-2 with TRBJ2-3, with 11 bases lining up with TRBD2. CDR1 and CDR2 from the germline V gene are SGHAT and FQNNGV. The CDR3 is 14 residues long. With 5 bases clipped from V and 5 bases from J, the junction kept 3 bases outside the gene matches. CDR3 loop: CASSGGTSGDTQYF. Here the CDR3 DNA reads TGTGCCAGCAGCGGAGGGACTAGCGGAGATACGCAGTATTTT.

J is TRBJ2-1 and V is TRBV20-1, with 9 bases aligning to TRBD1. V gave up 6 bases and J gave up 9 bases; unmatched junction bases: 9. The CDR3 is 13 residues long. Germline lookup yields CDR1 DFQATT and CDR2 SNEGSKA (reference sequence). For the CDR3, the DNA is TGCAGTGCCACGGGACAGGGTGGTGGTGAGCAGTTCTTC. It encodes CSATGQGGGEQFF.

The gene calls are TRBV14 and TRBJ2-5; a weak D match, TRBD2 (7 bases). V lost 5 bases and J lost 5, with 15 bases in between. This CDR3 contains 14 residues. Germline assignment: CDR1 SGHDN and CDR2 FVKESK. The CDR3 coding sequence is TGTGCCAGCAGCGTCCGGGGGGCCGGGGAGACCCAGTACTTC. It encodes CASSVRGAGETQYF.

Only a few counts were recorded for this clonotype. This rearrangement joins TRBV29-1 to TRBJ2-5; D not resolved. The CDR3 sequence is 14 residues long. V lost 1 base and J 6 bases, leaving 15 bases between the germline ends. CDR1 and CDR2 from the germline V gene are SQVTM and ANQGSEA. CDR3 residues: CSVEGSWRTQTQYF. The CDR3 nucleotides are TGCAGCGTTGAAGGGAGTTGGAGAACACAGACCCAGTACTTC.

This clonotype has more than one count but fewer than ten. Given a much more abundant clone one base away, this may be a read error. V usage is TRBV4-3 and J usage is TRBJ2-7; 9 positions match TRBD1. The V gene end was trimmed by 0 bases and the J gene end by 4 bases; junction bases not matched to a gene: 10. The CDR3 is 17 residues long. Germline CDR1 and CDR2: LGHNA and YSLEER. The CDR3 nucleotides read TGCGCCAGCAGCCAAGAAAAAATCGGGACAGGGACATACGAGCAGTACTTC. Amino acids: CASSQEKIGTGTYEQYF.

The chain joins TRBV7-2 to TRBJ2-3; 7 nucleotides line up with TRBD2. Germline V gives CDR1 SGHTA, CDR2 FQGNSA. This CDR3 has 15 residues. Trimming cost V 0 bases and J 5 bases; bases outside gene matches: 5. The CDR3 DNA is TGTGCCAGCAGCTTAGCAGCCACTAGCGTAGATACGCAGTATTTT. Encoded protein: CASSLAATSVDTQYF. Supplemented by reference TRBV7-2 and TRBJ2-3, the full variable domain reads GAGVSQSPSNKVTEKGKDVELRCDPISGHTALYWYRQSLGQGLEFLIYFQGNSAPDKSGLPSDRFSAERTGGSVSTLTIQRTQQEDSAVYLCASSLAATSVDTQYFGPGTRLTVL.

This clonotype was seen at least ten times. The chain joins TRBV5-4 to TRBJ1-1; D unclear. This CDR3 has 14 amino acids. Germline loops: CDR1 SGHNT, CDR2 YYREEE (reference sequence). V was clipped by 0 bases and J by 2 bases, with 8 bases between them. The CDR3 nucleotides are TGTGCCAGCAGCTTGGGCGGATTCAACACTGAAGCTTTCTTT. It codes for CASSLGGFNTEAFF.

This clonotype was detected once. The chain employs TRBV11-3 and TRBJ2-3, with a tentative D call TRBD1 (6 bases). Germline CDR1 reads SGHNT; CDR2 reads YENEEA. V lost 5 bases, J lost 0 bases, and 12 bases lay in between. This CDR3 comprises 15 residues. CDR3 DNA: TGTGCCAGCAGCACCCGACAGGCTAGCACAGATACGCAGTATTTT. It translates to CASSTRQASTDTQYF.

The chain recombines TRBV9 with TRBJ1-3; possible D gene TRBD1, 5 bases. V lost 0 bases and J 0 bases, leaving 10 bases between the germline ends. Germline values: CDR1 SGDLS, CDR2 YYNGEE. This CDR3 is 16 amino acids long. The CDR3 bases are TGTGCCAGCAGCGTAGTGGGGGGGACCTCTGGAAACACCATATATTTT. It is translated as CASSVVGGTSGNTIYF.

There are many counts of this clonotype. The chain joins TRBV6-6 to TRBJ2-5, with 9 nucleotides matching TRBD2. CDR1 MNHNY and CDR2 SVGAGI come from the germline V gene (reference sequence). The CDR3 loop spans 15 amino acids. V lost 8 bases and J lost 5; bases outside the gene matches: 12. The CDR3 loop reads CASQREGLAPETQYF. The CDR3 DNA follows: TGTGCCAGCCAACGGGAGGGACTAGCCCCGGAGACCCAGTACTTC.

The sample holds many counts of this clonotype. The V call is TRBV19, the J call TRBJ1-5; 7 bases map to TRBD1. The germline V gene has CDR1 LNHDA and CDR2 SQIVND (reference sequence). Trimming at V came to 6 bases and at J to 3 bases, leaving 8 bases not matched to a gene. The CDR3 runs to 15 residues. The CDR3 coding sequence is TGTGCCAGTAGCCCTCAGACAGGGTCCAATCAGCCCCAGCATTTT. Translating gives CASSPQTGSNQPQHF.